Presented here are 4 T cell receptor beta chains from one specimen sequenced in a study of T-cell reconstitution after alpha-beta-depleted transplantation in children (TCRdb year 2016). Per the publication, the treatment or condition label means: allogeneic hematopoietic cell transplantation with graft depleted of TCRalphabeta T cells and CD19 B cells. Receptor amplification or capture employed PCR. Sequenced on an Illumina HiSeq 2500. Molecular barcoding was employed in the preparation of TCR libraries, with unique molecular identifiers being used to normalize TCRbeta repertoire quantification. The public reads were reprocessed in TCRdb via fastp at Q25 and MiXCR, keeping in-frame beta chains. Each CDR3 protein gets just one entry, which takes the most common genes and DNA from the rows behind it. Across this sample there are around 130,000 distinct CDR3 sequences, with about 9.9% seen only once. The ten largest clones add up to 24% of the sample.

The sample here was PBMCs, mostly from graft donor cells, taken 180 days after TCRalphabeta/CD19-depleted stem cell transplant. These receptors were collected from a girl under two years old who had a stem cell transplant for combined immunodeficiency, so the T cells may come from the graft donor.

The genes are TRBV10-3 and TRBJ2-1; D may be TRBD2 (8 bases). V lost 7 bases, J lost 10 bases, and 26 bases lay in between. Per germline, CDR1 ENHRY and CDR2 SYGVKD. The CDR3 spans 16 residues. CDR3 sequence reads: CAITTGGTEGRWEQFF. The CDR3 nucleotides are TGTGCCATCACCACGGGGGGGACAGAAGGGCGTTGGGAGCAGTTCTTC.

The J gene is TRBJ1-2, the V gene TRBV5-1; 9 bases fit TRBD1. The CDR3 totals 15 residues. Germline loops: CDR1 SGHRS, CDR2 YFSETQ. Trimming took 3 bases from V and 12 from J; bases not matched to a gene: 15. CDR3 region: CASSWFADRGGSNTF. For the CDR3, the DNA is TGCGCCAGCAGCTGGTTCGCGGACAGGGGAGGAAGTAACACCTTC.

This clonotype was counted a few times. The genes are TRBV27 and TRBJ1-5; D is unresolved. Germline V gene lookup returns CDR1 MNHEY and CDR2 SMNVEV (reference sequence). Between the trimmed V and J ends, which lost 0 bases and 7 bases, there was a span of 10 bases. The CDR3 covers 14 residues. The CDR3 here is CASSLSWTTQPQHF. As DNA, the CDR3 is TGTGCCAGCAGTTTATCTTGGACCACACAGCCCCAGCATTTT.

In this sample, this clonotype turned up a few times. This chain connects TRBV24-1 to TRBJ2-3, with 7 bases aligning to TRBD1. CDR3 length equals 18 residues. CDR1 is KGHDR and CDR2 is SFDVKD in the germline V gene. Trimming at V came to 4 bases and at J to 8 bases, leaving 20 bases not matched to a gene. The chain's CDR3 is CATSDRSGMTGRDATQYF. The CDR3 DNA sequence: TGTGCCACCAGTGACCGATCTGGAATGACAGGGAGAGACGCTACGCAGTATTTT.